This TCR beta chain was documented in a study of CD8 T cells in ankylosing spondylitis (dated by TCRdb to the late 2010s). In terms of the full investigation: To find TCR variants linked to disease, the study profiled T cell receptor beta repertoires in ankylosing spondylitis patients and healthy donors. The whole study cohort included 85 to 120 healthy donors and about two dozen ankylosing spondylitis patients. Peripheral blood samples were taken, and synovial fluid was additionally collected from ankylosing spondylitis patients.

What the study reported, not specific to this receptor: Significant enrichment of the disease-linked clones was reported in matched synovial fluid samples from ankylosing spondylitis patients. Some of the motif variants had been reported before in the synovial fluid and blood of reactive arthritis patients, a finding that suggests common disease-initiation mechanisms. The disease-linked clones had a CD8+ phenotype and were found at relatively low frequencies in peripheral blood. Blood from ankylosing spondylitis patients appeared to be characterized by a TCR beta motif composed of several highly homologous amino acid variants.

This clonotype was recorded many times. Its target antigen remains unknown. No base quality values were provided; no much bigger clone lies one nucleotide off. Ends trimmed: V by 7 bases, J by 6 bases; bases unmatched to a gene: 5. The CDR3 goes from the cysteine to the phenylalanine over 14 residues. Only the CDR3 part of the read is kept: 42 bases, read in frame from the first base. Sequencing used an Illumina HiSeq 2500. Quantitative 5'-RACE with molecular barcodes was used to prepare TCR beta libraries. In the original analysis: To identify disease-linked TCR variants, a new computational method was used, one built on a probabilistic model of VDJ rearrangement. TCRdb reprocessed the public reads (quality trimming at Q25 with fastp, clone calling with MiXCR) and kept in-frame beta chains. For every CDR3 protein sequence, its rows merge into one entry that carries the most common genes and DNA. Clone size and V and J calls follow TCRdb, not the original study. This sample has 150,000 to 200,000 distinct CDR3 sequences in its table, and around 8.9% of those were observed once. The ten biggest clones cover around 15% of the sample.

This receptor was taken from a female donor with ankylosing spondylitis or in good health (not recorded which). Sample: blood, either unsorted or a sorted T cell fraction (not recorded which). The chain employs TRBV12-3 or TRBV12-4 and TRBJ2-3, with 12 junctional bases fitting TRBD2. The sequenced DNA: TGTGCCAGCACCAGACTAGCGGGAGCTGATACGCAGTATTTT. Its protein is CASTRLAGADTQYF.